This T cell receptor beta chain was sequenced during a study of beta chain features in type 1 diabetes. Study-level points and caveats: Among patients with Type 1 diabetes, TCRB CDR3s were moderately but significantly shorter in every one of the four CD4+ subsets. A possible short-template PCR bias applies equally to patients and controls.

Turning to this clone: Its specificity is unknown.

Germline loops: CDR1 SGHTA, CDR2 FQGNSA. This CDR3 is built from 14 residues. The J segment lost 1 base and the V segment lost 1 base, leaving 1 base of the junction unmatched. Reverse transcribing all isolated RNA meant expressed TCRB transcripts were sequenced. TCRdb's table, derived via immunoSEQ multiplex PCR, lists solely in-frame clones and lacks some. This table has roughly 330,000 clones, approximately 13% appearing once. The J gene is TRBJ2-7, the V gene TRBV7-2, with 7 positions matching TRBD1. The sequence was obtained from a woman in her late teens or twenties with type 1 diabetes. The sequencing input was naive CD4+ T cells from blood. Written as DNA, the CDR3 is TGTGCCAGCAGCTTAGGGACAGGATCCTACGAGCAGTACTTC. Translating it yields CASSLGTGSYEQYF.